What follows are 9 T cell receptor beta chains derived from one specimen sequenced in a study of shared clonotypes between healthy human individuals. Method: immunoSEQ multiplex PCR; TCRdb's copy keeps in-frame clones and lacks some. The top ten hold more than 10% of the sample, which has 400,000 to 500,000 clones, 65% to 80% seen once. Source material: PBMCs. The receptors shown here come from a woman aged 40-49 years in good health. Some clones in this sample may be carry-over from other donors' samples.

J is TRBJ1-4 and V is TRBV28; the D is unclear. CDR3 length: 13 residues. V lost 8 bases, J lost 7 bases, and 14 bases lay in between. The germline gives CDR1 MDHEN, CDR2 SYDVKM. CDR3 sequence (DNA): TGTGCCAGCCTGAATGGTGCTAGTGAAAAACTGTTTTTT. This sequence encodes CASLNGASEKLFF.

This clone was detected once. CDR3 amino acids: CASSHDYRVGPYEQYF. Here the CDR3 DNA reads TGCGCCAGCAGCCACGACTACAGGGTTGGTCCCTACGAGCAGTACTTC. The chain carries TRBV4-3 and TRBJ2-7; possibly TRBD1 for D (6 bases). The V end was cut by 3 bases, the J end by 2 bases, with 17 bases between. The CDR3 contains 16 residues. Germline CDR1 LGHNA, CDR2 YSLEER.

This clone has just a few counts. The chain combines TRBV10-3 with TRBJ2-3; D gene uncertain. Germline lookup yields CDR1 ENHRY and CDR2 SYGVKD. The CDR3 totals 11 residues. V was pared by 4 bases and J by 4 bases, with 3 bases between. CDR3 amino acids: CAISGSDTQYF. CDR3 DNA sequence: TGTGCCATCAGTGGTTCAGATACGCAGTATTTT.

This clone has at least ten counts. Different DNA sequences within this sample yield the same CDR3. The chain is built from TRBV28 and TRBJ1-3, with 7 bases lining up with TRBD1. From germline, CDR1 is MDHEN and CDR2 SYDVKM. The CDR3 loop spans 16 amino acids. The trim removed 2 bases at V and 4 bases at J, leaving 8 bases unmatched. The CDR3, as DNA: TGTGCCAGCAGTTTAAGCGGGTCAGGGGGAGGAAACACCATATATTTT. Translated: CASSLSGSGGGNTIYF.

The gene calls are TRBV29-1 and TRBJ2-7; 7 bases match TRBD2. Germline CDR1 and CDR2: SQVTM and ANQGSEA. Trimming took 7 bases from V and 2 from J; bases not matched to a gene: 11. The CDR3 is 14 amino acids. CDR3: CSAGRSGTTYEQYF. CDR3 coding DNA: TGCAGCGCCGGGAGGTCCGGGACCACCTACGAGCAGTACTTC.

On this clone: The junction does not match germline at one end; this may be a read error. The J gene is TRBJ2-7, the V gene TRBV27; TRBD1 agrees at 12 bases. CDR1 is MNHEY, CDR2 SMNVEV, per germline (reference sequence). This CDR3 has 15 amino acids. The CDR3 region has the DNA TGTGCCAGCAGTGTATCCCGGGACAGGGGGCTCGAGCAGTACTTC. Translating it yields CASSVSRDRGLEQYF.

This CDR3 is CASSIGKGTKNTEAFF. The CDR3 coding sequence is TGTGCCAGTAGTATTGGCAAAGGCACCAAGAACACTGAAGCTTTCTTT. The gene calls are TRBV19 and TRBJ1-1; D is unresolved. The CDR3 is 16 amino acids. Germline lookup yields CDR1 LNHDA and CDR2 SQIVND (reference sequence). V lost 3 bases and J 1 base, leaving 15 bases between the germline ends. The full variable domain, with the rest looked up from reference TRBV19 and TRBJ1-1, is DGGITQSPKYLFRKEGQNVTLSCEQNLNHDAMYWYRQDPGQGLRLIYYSQIVNDFQKGDIAEGYSVSREKKESFPLTVTSAQKNPTAFYLCASSIGKGTKNTEAFFGQGTRLTVV.

The V and J genes are TRBV5-1 and TRBJ1-2; 7 bases are a match to TRBD1. From germline, CDR1 is SGHRS and CDR2 YFSETQ. The CDR3 contains 15 residues. Losses at the gene ends were 2 bases for V and 0 bases for J; bases not matched to a gene: 4. This CDR3 reads CASSFSTGPNYGYTF. CDR3 nucleotides: TGCGCCAGCAGCTTTTCGACAGGGCCTAACTATGGCTACACCTTC.

The chain employs TRBV30 and TRBJ1-2, with TRBD1 identical over 11 bases. Germline CDR1 and CDR2: GTSNPN and SVGIG (reference sequence). The CDR3 is 15 residues long. The trim removed 0 bases at V and 7 bases at J, leaving 7 bases unmatched. This chain's CDR3 is CAWSVLGQGAGGYTF. CDR3 nucleotides: TGTGCCTGGAGTGTACTCGGACAGGGGGCGGGTGGCTACACCTTC. Combining the CDR3 with reference TRBV30 and TRBJ1-2 gives the whole variable domain SQTIHQWPATLVQPVGSPLSLECTVEGTSNPNLYWYRQAAGRGLQLLFYSVGIGQISSEVPQNLSASRPQDRQFILSSKKLLLSDSGFYLCAWSVLGQGAGGYTFGSGTRLTVV.